What follows is one TCR beta chain and its context. Ten or more counts support this clonotype. What this receptor recognizes is not known. Per-base qualities were not stored, and no clone one base away is much larger. CDR1 and CDR2, per the germline V gene, are SGHTA and FQGNSA. Trimming costs V 1 base and J 1 base, and their ends lie 8 bases apart. The CDR3 measures 15 amino acids from cysteine to phenylalanine. Left in the record is the CDR3 DNA by itself, 45 bases read in frame from the first base. The record originates from a study of Graves' ophthalmopathy and Graves' hyperthyroidism listed by TCRdb under 2018. Regarding the study in general: Hyperthyroidism was considered stable if no progression to ophthalmopathy occurred within 18 months of follow-up. An independent validation cohort was composed of around 19 hyperthyroidism patients and around 16 patients who later progressed from hyperthyroidism to ophthalmopathy. Following sampling, methimazole starting at 30 mg daily was administered to hyperthyroidism patients, and high-dose intravenous methylprednisolone was administered to ophthalmopathy patients. In total, approximately 140 blood samples were TCR-sequenced: around 42 ophthalmopathy, approximately 75 hyperthyroidism and about 17 hyperthyroidism-to-ophthalmopathy patients. To explore V-J signatures that distinguish ophthalmopathy from hyperthyroidism, a discovery set of about 99 patients was enrolled, made up of over 40 with ophthalmopathy and roughly 57 with stable hyperthyroidism. The study used TCR beta repertoire signatures to distinguish Graves' ophthalmopathy from Graves' hyperthyroidism and to predict progression to ophthalmopathy. In six hyperthyroidism patients, the T-cell repertoire of thyroid tissue was compared with the T-cell repertoire of blood. Overall study outcomes, separate from this receptor: In validation, the model predicted ophthalmopathy progression with more than 55% sensitivity and approximately 75% specificity; roughly eleven predicted patients were CT-confirmed with GO in a median of around 6.5 months. In cross-validation, the 13-signature model distinguished ophthalmopathy from stable hyperthyroidism with nearly 90% sensitivity and almost 83% specificity, and in the test set the corresponding values were approximately 80% and 75%. Most expanded thyroid clonotypes with frequency above 0.001 were also detected in blood, suggesting blood repertoires may reflect the thyroid immune response. No statistical method was used to predetermine the sample size, and group allocation was not hidden from the investigators.

For repertoire sequencing, TCR beta CDR3 regions were amplified from RNA transcripts. The first round of RT-PCR was done with HTBI primers and the Qiagen OneStep RT-PCR kit, and was followed by a second round of multiplex PCR, then size selection and purification. Libraries were sequenced on an Illumina HiSeq2000 using paired-end 100 bp reads. As for the original processing: SOAPnuke was used to process the reads, throwing out any read that had adapters, had uncalled bases, had a mean Phred below 15, or lacked an exact constant-primer or identifier match. High-quality paired reads were merged with COPE v1.2.5. Clonotypes were defined as unique nucleotide sequences and were aligned to IMGT TRB V, D and J references using MiTCR v1.1. The analysis was limited to V-J combinations with a frequency above 0.0001, which together covered 99.2% of the repertoires. For each V-J combination, a TCR clonal expansion and chaos score was defined as the ratio of F50 clonal expansion to chaos observed in the TCRdist matrix. Welch's t-statistics and random forest were used to reduce features to approximately 13 V-J combinations, which were fed into a naive Bayes classifier. The similarity between thyroid and blood repertoires was quantified using the Morisita-Horn index. The public reads were reprocessed in TCRdb via fastp at Q25 and MiXCR, keeping in-frame beta chains. Rows are unified per CDR3 protein, each entry keeping the most common DNA and genes. TCRdb, rather than the study authors, made the V and J calls. The sample table lists 580,000 or so distinct CDR3 sequences, 35% to 40% of them with a count of one. About 4% of the sample goes to the ten largest clones.

Patients with hyperthyroidism were aged 18 to 65 years, had been newly diagnosed, and had a disease duration of less than 2 months. Anyone with other autoimmune diseases, uncontrolled infections, pregnancy or lactation was excluded from the study. Clinical symptoms, serum thyroxine, TRAb, thyroid ultrasound and orbital computed tomography were used for diagnosis. Trizol reagent was used to extract the total RNA, and its quality was then checked on an Agilent 2100 Bioanalyzer. The TCR originated in an adult man with Graves' hyperthyroidism. The rearranged segments are TRBV7-2 and TRBJ1-5; the D gene is not confidently resolved. The sample taken for sequencing was peripheral blood or thyroid tissue (not recorded which). The CDR3 loop reads CASSLGVGSNQPQHF. The nucleotide sequence reads as follows: TGTGCCAGCAGCTTAGGGGTGGGCAGCAATCAGCCCCAGCATTTT.